The T cell receptor (beta chain) under discussion was sequenced for a study of shared clonotypes between healthy human individuals. A remark on this clone: Its target is unknown.

The authors ran the assay at deep level. TCRdb's copy holds only in-frame clones and misses some; the assay was immunoSEQ multiplex PCR. The sample has roughly 1.4 million clones; 98% are singletons. Germline lookup yields CDR1 MNHEY and CDR2 SMNVEV (reference sequence). The CDR3 is 11 amino acids. V lost 7 bases to trimming and J lost 6 bases, with 7 bases between them. The study's findings and limits: On the whole, naive subsets had larger estimated richness than memory subsets had.

The chain is built from TRBV27 and TRBJ2-1; D gene uncertain. This receptor was identified in a man aged 25 to 45 in good health. Source material: naive CD4+ T cells sorted from blood. Subset given: CD45RA+ positively selected. The CDR3, as DNA: TGTGCCAGCAAGAGGATCAATGAGCAGTTCTTC. Translation gives CASKRINEQFF.